A single sample is the source of the 2 T cell receptor beta chains below, sequenced in a study of blood T cells in healthy people across ages (dated by TCRdb to the mid-2010s). Library preparation used 5' RACE. Sequencing relied on an Illumina HiSeq 2500. A second PCR of roughly 7 to 12 cycles was run with a J-beta primer mix and a sample-barcoded 5' primer. The public reads were quality trimmed at Q25 with fastp and then assembled into clones with MiXCR by TCRdb, keeping productive beta chains. Each CDR3 protein gets just one entry, which takes the most common genes and DNA from the rows behind it. Here the sample has roughly 700,000 distinct CDR3 sequences; 20% to 30% occur a single time. Clones ranked in the top ten supply 9.4% of the sample. The same sample was also used in a study of T cells of mothers and their children.

The sequencing sample was made of blood. Source of these receptors: a boy aged 10-17 years in good health.

The chain recombines TRBV3-1 with TRBJ2-5; maybe TRBD1 (6 bases). The closer fit of TRBJ2-7 to the DNA end suggests the J call may be wrong. This CDR3 is 14 amino acids long. Germline CDR1 and CDR2: LGHDT and YNNKEL (reference sequence). In nucleotides, the CDR3 is TGTGCCAGCAGCCGCCGGGACACCTTCTACGAGCAGTACTTC. Translation gives CASSRRDTFYEQYF.

This sequence joins TRBV7-2 and TRBJ2-2, with D possibly TRBD1 on 6 matching bases. The V gene lost 6 bases and the J gene lost 6 bases, with 17 bases spanning the gap. The CDR3 has 15 amino acids. CDR1 is SGHTA, CDR2 FQGNSA, per germline. CDR3 residues: CASSPRTQGPGELFF. The CDR3 DNA is TGTGCCAGCAGTCCTAGAACACAGGGACCCGGGGAGCTGTTTTTT.